This TCR beta chain was sequenced during a study of blood T cell repertoires in COVID-19. Study-level information: PBMCs, B-cell-depleted T cells, or T cells were the source of the cDNA or gDNA that made up the material.

The CDR3 is 18 residues long. The V gene end was trimmed by 1 base and the J gene end by 3 bases; junction bases not matched to a gene: 6. The germline gives CDR1 SGHTA, CDR2 FQGTGA. Seattle's enrolled individuals joined amid active infection and were then monitored longitudinally. Sequencing used immunoSEQ multiplex PCR; TCRdb keeps in-frame clones, though not all of them. The sample includes 150,000 to 200,000 clones, around 86% of them seen just once. This TCR came from a man aged 55-75 years with COVID-19, enrolled during active disease. The sequenced sample was peripheral blood. This chain joins TRBV7-3 and TRBJ2-2; 12 bases agree with TRBD2. The CDR3 here is CASSLNPGLAGHTGELFF. CDR3 nucleotide sequence: TGTGCCAGCAGCTTAAATCCCGGACTAGCGGGACACACCGGGGAGCTGTTTTTT.